This T cell receptor (beta chain) was captured in a study of shared clonotypes between healthy human individuals (dated by TCRdb to 2020 to 2021). Study-wide context: A couple of women and three men aged 18 to 49 years were included in the cohort. Leukapheresis yielded between about 0.9 and 8.9 billion PBMCs per donor. Libraries were prepared and TCR repertoires were sequenced by different laboratories using diverse techniques, in order to increase sequencing depth and limit assay-specific biases. Blood TCR repertoires of a handful of healthy adults were deeply sequenced to estimate repertoire size and the extent of clonotype sharing between individuals. For each donor, three plates each were used for CD4 naive and CD4 memory, two plates were used for CD8 naive, and one plate was used for CD8 memory. Beyond this particular receptor, the publication reports: Only blood was sampled, and tissue TCR repertoires likely differ from those in blood. The genetic and exposure-history diversity represented was limited by the small number of donors. Even with the large sequencing depth, rarefaction of the sorted-subset datasets indicated that sequencing was incomplete. Compared with non-shared clonotypes, clonotypes shared by all four sorted-subset donors had higher generation probabilities. Estimated clonotype richness was generally larger for naive than for memory subsets. When several donors were compared, the shared fraction of clonotypes was approximately 5% for naive CD4, more than 3% for naive CD8, 2% to 2.5% for memory CD4, and 0.3% to 0.5% for memory CD8. Pairwise subsampling led to the expectation that sequencing depth would affect the degree of clonotype sharing among donors.

Its CDR3 holds 19 amino acids, cysteine through phenylalanine. Left in the record is the CDR3 DNA by itself, 57 bases read in frame from the first base. The junction shows trimming of 1 base on V and 4 bases on J, and the gene matches do not reach 17 bases of it. According to the germline V gene, CDR1 reads LGHNA and CDR2 reads YSLEER. Using the deep immunoSEQ assay, TCR CDR3 regions were amplified from genomic DNA by multiplex PCR. Extracted genomic DNA from each cell subset was spread evenly across all wells of several immunoSEQ 96-well plates, with each plate serving as a replicate. For sorted subsets, about 210 ng of genomic DNA, equivalent to around 29,000 T cell genomes, went into each replicate PCR. Purified libraries were quantified with a Qubit 3.0 fluorometer, sized on a Bioanalyzer 2100, and re-quantified with the KAPA Library Quantification kit. Every immunoSEQ 96-well plate was sequenced on a dedicated single-read 150-cycle Illumina NextSeq 550 flow cell. In the authors' own workflow: Because the immunoSEQ output held only junctional sequences and lacked quality scores, the filtering could not match the filtering applied to full-length reads. Sequences were annotated with PyIR, a Python wrapper for IgBLAST v1.9, and V/J genes and CDR3 were assigned using IMGT germline references. Reads were removed for weak V/J assignments (E-value above 1e-6), missing CDR3, stop codons, out-of-frame junctions, or ambiguous translated residues. V3J clonotypes were defined as sequences sharing an identical inferred V gene, J gene, and CDR3 amino acid sequence. Percentage overlap between repertoires was computed as shared unique clonotypes divided by the size of the smaller repertoire. Repertoire richness was assessed with RTK rarefaction, the Chao1 estimator, and Recon v2.1 estimates of unobserved clonotypes. Generation probabilities were computed with OLGA for all TCRbeta clonotypes obtained by the gDNA method from several donors. Drawn from immuneACCESS, this table holds only the in-frame rearrangements with V and J called that TCRdb kept. Clones are partly lost; checked studies trace under half to an unresolved V gene and leave the rest unexplained. V and J calls and clone size are as listed in that table; D and trimming were resolved from the DNA. This sample has about 1.5 million clones in its table, and 98% of those were observed once. Around 0.47% of the sample belongs to the ten largest clones.

The donors were healthy, HIV-negative adults with no recently reported acute infections or vaccinations. Every donor was a Caucasian adult residing in Nashville, Tennessee, USA. CD4+ T cells were enriched by magnetic negative selection, after which naive cells were positively selected on CD45RA and the negative fraction was taken as the memory subset. Blood was obtained by leukapheresis, after which PBMCs were separated by Ficoll-Histopaque density gradient centrifugation and cryopreserved in liquid nitrogen vapor phase. Analytical flow cytometry was used to check the purity and quantity of every magnetically sorted T cell population. Genomic DNA was isolated from each sorted fraction and quantified by UV absorbance on a Nanodrop 2000c. Remarks on this clone: Its antigen remains undetermined. No base-level quality is on record; no much larger clone is a single base apart.

This sequence uses TRBV4-3 and TRBJ2-7; TRBD1 agrees with 9 junctional bases. This TCR came from a man aged 25 to 45 in good health. Specimen: naive CD4+ T cells sorted from blood. The label giving this sample's cell subset or site can be read as: CD45RA+ positively selected. CDR3 protein: CASSQGGTGSANPRYEQYF. The sequence in DNA is TGCGCCAGCAGCCAAGGAGGGACAGGGTCCGCAAACCCACGGTACGAGCAGTACTTC.